Presented here are 21 T cell receptor beta chains from one specimen sequenced in a study of T-cell reconstitution after alpha-beta-depleted transplantation in children. Library preparation (for TCRbeta) was performed with unique molecular identifiers. TCRdb re-analysed the PCR reads in MiXCR, keeping a single row per CDR3 protein. The sample lists about 300,000 distinct CDR3 sequences, around 9.1% seen once, with over 6% in the top ten. This material consisted of PBMCs, taken before TCRalphabeta/CD19-depleted stem cell transplant. The receptors shown here come from a boy under two years old with acute myeloid leukemia, due to receive a stem cell transplant.

This clonotype was recorded many times. The V call is TRBV28, the J call TRBJ1-4; TRBD1 aligns across 8 bases. The junction had 13 bases not matched to a gene; V was cut back by 2 bases and J by 5 bases. Germline V gives CDR1 MDHEN, CDR2 SYDVKM. This CDR3 region has 18 residues. The CDR3 coding sequence is TGTGCCAGCAGTTTAGGGGCAGGGGGCCTCAATCCCAATGAAAAACTGTTTTTT. Translating it yields CASSLGAGGLNPNEKLFF. Full variable domain (outside the CDR3, taken from reference TRBV28 and TRBJ1-4): DVKVTQSSRYLVKRTGEKVFLECVQDMDHENMFWYRQDPGLGLRLIYFSYDVKMKEKGDIPEGYSVSREKKERFSLILESASTNQTSMYLCASSLGAGGLNPNEKLFFGSGTQLSVL.

The gene calls are TRBV5-5 and TRBJ1-1; D unresolved. Between the trimmed V and J ends, which lost 0 bases and 10 bases, there was a span of 13 bases. Germline values: CDR1 SGHKS, CDR2 YYEKEE (reference sequence). The CDR3 has 13 residues. In DNA, the CDR3 is TGTGCCAGCAGCTTGGCTGGGATTCTCGGAGCTTTCTTT. This sequence encodes CASSLAGILGAFF.

V usage is TRBV3-1 and J usage is TRBJ2-6; D not resolved. Germline lookup yields CDR1 LGHDT and CDR2 YNNKEL (reference sequence). Trimming pared 0 bases from V and 3 bases from J, leaving 3 bases between. The CDR3 has 14 residues. For the CDR3, the DNA is TGTGCCAGCAGCCAAGAAAATGGGGCCAACGTCCTGACTTTC. Amino acids: CASSQENGANVLTF.

This clonotype was detected many times. The CDR3 sequence: CASSQVKGITYEQYF. The CDR3 DNA reads as TGTGCCAGCAGCCAAGTCAAAGGGATTACCTACGAGCAGTACTTC. This rearrangement joins TRBV3-1 to TRBJ2-7; D is ambiguous. This CDR3 is built from 15 residues. Deletions cut 1 base from V and 2 bases from J, with 12 bases between. CDR1 LGHDT and CDR2 YNNKEL come from the germline V gene (reference sequence).

There are many counts of this clonotype. The gene calls are TRBV25-1 and TRBJ2-2, with unresolved D. From germline, CDR1 is MGHDK and CDR2 SYGVNS. The CDR3 consists of 13 residues. The V end lost 3 bases, the J end lost 2 bases, and 4 bases lay between the germline ends. Written as DNA, the CDR3 is TGTGCCAGCAGTGATCTCAACACCGGGGAGCTGTTTTTT. It encodes CASSDLNTGELFF.

The chain has TRBV27 and TRBJ1-1, with 7 nucleotides matching TRBD1. The junction had 3 bases not matched to a gene; V was cut back by 2 bases and J by 3 bases. Looked up from germline, CDR1 is MNHEY and CDR2 is SMNVEV (reference sequence). The CDR3 sequence is 14 residues long. Here the CDR3 reads CASSLQDRYTEAFF. The CDR3, as DNA: TGTGCCAGCAGTTTACAGGACAGGTACACTGAAGCTTTCTTT.

The sample holds many counts of this clonotype. The chain joins TRBV20-1 to TRBJ2-1; the D is unclear. The CDR3 consists of 13 residues. The germline V gene encodes CDR1 DFQATT and CDR2 SNEGSKA (reference sequence). V was clipped by 0 bases and J by 6 bases, with 9 bases between them. This CDR3 reads CSARDPPANEQFF. The CDR3 bases are TGCAGTGCTAGAGATCCCCCAGCCAATGAGCAGTTCTTC.

This clonotype has a count of ten or more. The rearrangement links TRBV24-1 to TRBJ2-2; no reliable D call. CDR3 length: 14 residues. V was clipped by 7 bases and J by 2 bases, with 10 bases between them. The V gene's germline CDR1 is KGHDR and CDR2 SFDVKD. Here the CDR3 reads CATRRNGNTGELFF. CDR3 DNA sequence: TGTGCCACCAGGAGGAATGGAAACACCGGGGAGCTGTTTTTT.

This clonotype occurred many times. The chain recombines TRBV5-1 with TRBJ2-7; TRBD1 might be the D (6 bases). Trimming stripped 3 bases from V and 0 bases from J, with 16 bases between. Per the germline V gene, CDR1 is SGHRS and CDR2 is YFSETQ. CDR3 size: 16 residues. CDR3: CASSWGYTGSSYEQYF. The CDR3 nucleotides read TGCGCCAGCAGCTGGGGGTACACAGGGTCCTCCTACGAGCAGTACTTC.

This chain links TRBV18 with TRBJ2-7, with 8 bases matching TRBD1. The CDR3 is made up of 14 amino acids. Germline CDR1 and CDR2: KGHSH and LQKENI. The trim removed 3 bases at V and 6 bases at J, leaving 7 bases unmatched. The CDR3 bases are TGTGCCAGCTCACCGACCGGGACAGGAGGCGAGCAGTACTTC. Amino acids: CASSPTGTGGEQYF.

Many counts were recorded for this clonotype. The chain couples TRBV7-9 to TRBJ2-1; TRBD2 agrees at 9 bases. Per germline, CDR1 SEHNR and CDR2 FQNEAQ (reference sequence). With V trimmed by 5 bases and J by 7 bases, 9 bases remained unmatched. The CDR3 runs to 15 residues. CDR3 DNA: TGTGCCAGCAGCCCGGGGACTAGCCTGTGGAATGAGCAGTTCTTC. Translating gives CASSPGTSLWNEQFF.

This clonotype was recorded a few times. V is TRBV7-3 and J is TRBJ2-1, with unresolved D. Per the germline V gene, CDR1 is SGHTA and CDR2 is FQGTGA. V lost 4 bases, J lost 9 bases, and 10 bases lay in between. The CDR3 is 12 residues long. DNA for the CDR3: TGTGCCAGCAGCTCCACCTGGGGTGAGCAGTTCTTC. The encoded protein is CASSSTWGEQFF.

This clonotype was detected many times. This chain links TRBV5-1 with TRBJ2-3; 8 bases line up with TRBD1. The germline V gene has CDR1 SGHRS and CDR2 YFSETQ. This CDR3 has 17 residues. J was trimmed by 3 bases and V by 4 bases; bases with no gene match: 13. CDR3: CASSTRVSRGLTDTQYF. The CDR3 DNA sequence: TGCGCCAGCAGCACCCGAGTGAGCAGGGGGCTGACAGATACGCAGTATTTT. The variable domain in full, completed from reference TRBV5-1 and TRBJ2-3, reads KAGVTQTPRYLIKTRGQQVTLSCSPISGHRSVSWYQQTPGQGLQFLFEYFSETQRNKGNFPGRFSGRQFSNSRSEMNVSTLELGDSALYLCASSTRVSRGLTDTQYFGPGTRLTVL.

V usage is TRBV23-1 and J usage is TRBJ2-7; TRBD1 matches at 8 bases. TRBV23-1 counts as an open reading frame of uncertain function. J lost 0 bases, V lost 1 base, and 14 bases had no gene match. The CDR3 sequence is 19 residues long. The CDR3 spells CASSQYHFMTGDLSYEQYF. The DNA of the CDR3 is TGCGCCAGCAGTCAATATCACTTCATGACAGGGGACCTCTCCTACGAGCAGTACTTC.

This clonotype appeared many times. The chain has TRBV14 and TRBJ1-4, with D tentatively TRBD1 (6 bases). The CDR3 is 16 residues long. Germline V gene lookup returns CDR1 SGHDN and CDR2 FVKESK. V was shortened by 4 bases and J by 3 bases, with 15 bases between the two germline ends. CDR3 bases: TGTGCCAGCAGCCGCCGCGCGGGGGCGGCTAATGAAAAACTGTTTTTT. Encoded protein: CASSRRAGAANEKLFF.

This clonotype appeared many times. The rearrangement joins TRBV28 to TRBJ1-2, with 8 bases fitting TRBD1. Germline V gene lookup returns CDR1 MDHEN and CDR2 SYDVKM. This CDR3 has 14 residues. The V segment lost 8 bases and the J segment 4 bases; nucleotides outside the gene matches: 9. This chain's CDR3 is CASGQGDPFYGYTF. CDR3 bases: TGTGCCAGCGGACAGGGAGATCCTTTCTATGGCTACACCTTC.

This clonotype was seen repeatedly, ten times or more. The chain couples TRBV20-1 to TRBJ2-3; 14 positions match TRBD2. CDR1 is DFQATT, CDR2 SNEGSKA, per germline (reference sequence). The CDR3 loop spans 15 amino acids. V shed 6 bases, J shed 3 bases, and the junction held 5 bases outside the gene matches. CDR3 sequence: CSAPRTSGGTDTQYF. CDR3 bases: TGCAGTGCCCCCCGGACTAGCGGGGGGACAGATACGCAGTATTTT.

The chain carries TRBV30 and TRBJ1-2, with a weak D call TRBD1 (5 bases). The germline CDR1 and CDR2 sequences are GTSNPN and SVGIG (reference sequence). Trimming removed 3 bases at V and 3 bases at J, with 11 bases between. This CDR3 is 13 amino acids long. CDR3 in DNA: TGTGCCTGGAGGGCAGGGTATCACTATGGCTACACCTTC. This gives the protein CAWRAGYHYGYTF.

In its sample, this clonotype was seen many times. The chain carries TRBV15 and TRBJ2-5; a possible D gene is TRBD1 (6 bases). V lost 1 base and J 5 bases, leaving 20 bases between the germline ends. Germline assignment: CDR1 LNHNV and CDR2 YYDKDF (reference sequence). The CDR3 spans 17 residues. In nucleotides, the CDR3 is TGTGCCACCAGCAGAGCCCCGGGTGGGGGCCTGCCTGAGACCCAGTACTTC. It specifies CATSRAPGGGLPETQYF.

This clonotype was seen repeatedly, ten times or more. V usage is TRBV6-1 and J usage is TRBJ1-1, with D maybe TRBD1 (5 bases). This CDR3 region has 10 residues. V was cut by 11 bases and J by 3 bases, with 7 bases left in between. Germline CDR1 MNHNS, CDR2 SASEGT. The CDR3 region is CARDDTEAFF. The CDR3 region has the DNA TGTGCCCGGGACGACACTGAAGCTTTCTTT.

This clonotype was detected many times. This chain uses TRBV5-1 with TRBJ2-1; D is unresolved. The CDR3 spans 16 residues. The V end was cut by 1 base, the J end by 0 bases, with 11 bases between. Germline CDR1 reads SGHRS; CDR2 reads YFSETQ. CDR3 region: CASSLFVGNSYNEQFF. In nucleotides, the CDR3 is TGCGCCAGCAGCTTGTTCGTGGGGAACTCCTACAATGAGCAGTTCTTC.